Below are 30 T cell receptor beta chains sequenced from a single sample in a study of blood T cell repertoires in COVID-19. The method was immunoSEQ multiplex PCR; TCRdb's version includes in-frame clones alone and lacks a portion of them. The table shows approximately 25,000 clones, with roughly 90% occurring only once. Sequencing was done on a sample of peripheral blood. These receptors came from a human donor with acute or convalescent COVID-19. The donor label of this sample is uncertain.

V and J are TRBV7-9 and TRBJ1-2; 7 bases agree with TRBD1. Germline CDR1 SEHNR, CDR2 FQNEAQ (reference sequence). CDR3 length: 13 amino acids. J was trimmed by 4 bases and V by 4 bases; bases with no gene match: 3. This CDR3 is CASSSDRAYGYTF. Here the CDR3 DNA reads TGTGCCAGCAGCTCAGACAGGGCCTATGGCTACACCTTC.

The chain uses TRBV5-4 and TRBJ2-5, with 11 positions matching TRBD1. Per germline, CDR1 SGHNT and CDR2 YYREEE (reference sequence). The CDR3 is 16 residues long. V dropped 7 bases and J dropped 4; count of bases not matched to a gene: 12. CDR3 DNA: TGTGCCAGCGCGTCCGGGACAGGGGGAGTAGGAGAGACCCAGTACTTC. It translates to CASASGTGGVGETQYF.

This clone occurred once. The V call is TRBV2, the J call TRBJ2-1, with unresolved D. Trimming took 4 bases from V and 7 from J, leaving 5 bases between them. CDR3 length equals 11 residues. CDR1 is SNHLY and CDR2 is FYNNEI in the germline V gene. This chain's CDR3 is CASSVSNEQFF. CDR3 DNA sequence: TGTGCCAGCAGTGTGTCTAATGAGCAGTTCTTC.

This chain links TRBV25-1 with TRBJ2-3; no definite D call. CDR3 length: 13 residues. V dropped 7 bases and J dropped 4 bases, with 12 bases sitting between them. CDR1 and CDR2 (germline): MGHDK, SYGVNS. The CDR3 region is CASTPESADTQYF. In DNA form, the CDR3 reads TGTGCCAGCACCCCCGAGTCCGCAGATACGCAGTATTTT.

This chain joins TRBV6-5 and TRBJ2-1, with TRBD2 matching over 9 bases. The V gene's germline CDR1 is MNHEY and CDR2 SVGAGI. This CDR3 region has 15 residues. V lost 7 bases and J lost 1; bases outside the gene matches: 5. The CDR3 protein is CASTRTSASYNEQFF. CDR3 nucleotide sequence: TGTGCCAGCACCAGGACTAGCGCATCCTACAATGAGCAGTTCTTC.

The genes are TRBV12-3 or TRBV12-4 and TRBJ1-1, with no clear D. Trimming left V 3 bases short and J 5 bases short, with 10 bases between. The length of the CDR3 is 13 residues. The CDR3 DNA sequence: TGTGCCAGCAGTTTGGCCCGGGGAACTGAAGCTTTCTTT. It is translated as CASSLARGTEAFF.

Comment on this clone: Germline and junction disagree at one end, which may indicate a read error. The chain employs TRBV6-1 and TRBJ1-5, with 9 nucleotides matching TRBD1. Germline V CDR1 and CDR2: MNHNS, SASEGT. The CDR3 loop spans 15 amino acids. CDR3 nucleotides: TGTGCCAGCAGCGAAGGACAGGGGAGAGATCAGCCCCAGCATTTT. Translation gives CASSEGQGRDQPQHF.

The chain has TRBV2 and TRBJ2-1; 10 positions match TRBD2. V shed 4 bases and J 4 bases; nucleotides not matched to a gene: 4. There are 15 residues in the CDR3. Germline V gene lookup returns CDR1 SNHLY and CDR2 FYNNEI. The CDR3: CASSAGTSVYNEQFF. As DNA, the CDR3 is TGTGCCAGCAGTGCCGGGACTAGCGTGTACAATGAGCAGTTCTTC.

The chain carries TRBV5-1 and TRBJ2-7, with TRBD1 matching 10 bases. The CDR3 length is 15 residues. V shed 6 bases, J shed 6 bases, and the junction held 12 bases outside the gene matches. Germline loops: CDR1 SGHRS, CDR2 YFSETQ. CDR3 in DNA: TGCGCCAGCAACGCAGGGGGACAGGGGTTCCGCGAGCAGTACTTC. It yields the protein CASNAGGQGFREQYF.

The chain has TRBV7-2 and TRBJ1-6; maybe TRBD1 (6 bases). The V end lost 7 bases, the J end lost 8 bases, and 12 bases lay between the germline ends. The CDR3 runs to 13 residues. Germline assignment: CDR1 SGHTA and CDR2 FQGNSA. The CDR3 nucleotides read TGTGCCAGCACCTACAGGGTGGATTCACCCCTCCACTTT. Its protein is CASTYRVDSPLHF.

The V call is TRBV6-2 or TRBV6-3, the J call TRBJ1-5; 10 bases line up with TRBD1. Per the germline V gene, CDR1 is MNHEY and CDR2 is SVGEGT. Germline trimming cut 6 bases from V and 4 bases from J; bases unmatched to any gene: 6. The CDR3 sequence is 15 residues long. Written as DNA, the CDR3 is TGTGCCAGCAGCCAGACAGGGGGCGTGAATCAGCCCCAGCATTTT. Translated: CASSQTGGVNQPQHF.

The rearrangement uses TRBV5-1 and TRBJ1-1; maybe TRBD1 (5 bases). Germline CDR1 and CDR2: SGHRS and YFSETQ. V was pared by 6 bases and J by 0 bases, with 12 bases between. The CDR3 consists of 14 residues. The CDR3 DNA follows: TGCGCCAGCACCTCTGAGACAGTGAACACTGAAGCTTTCTTT. Residues: CASTSETVNTEAFF.

V gene TRBV12-5 combines with J gene TRBJ2-5; 10 bases fit TRBD2. The CDR3 sequence is 17 residues long. Germline V lookup: CDR1 LGHNT, CDR2 FRNRAP. The V gene end was trimmed by 3 bases and the J gene end by 1 base; junction bases not matched to a gene: 8. The CDR3 reads CASGFRLAGDFQETQYF. The CDR3 DNA follows: TGTGCTAGTGGTTTTAGGCTAGCGGGGGATTTCCAAGAGACCCAGTACTTC.

The chain combines TRBV25-1 with TRBJ1-1; weak D call: TRBD1 (5 bases). This CDR3 region has 14 residues. V lost 3 bases, J lost 1 base, and 9 bases lay in between. Germline assignment: CDR1 MGHDK and CDR2 SYGVNS. CDR3: CASSEGGKNTEAFF. CDR3 nucleotides: TGTGCCAGCAGTGAGGGGGGGAAGAACACTGAAGCTTTCTTT.

The chain combines TRBV6-2 or TRBV6-3 with TRBJ2-7; 8 bases line up with TRBD1. The V segment lost 4 bases and the J segment 1 base; nucleotides outside the gene matches: 9. From germline, CDR1 is MNHEY and CDR2 SVGEGT. The CDR3 length is 16 residues. Written as DNA, the CDR3 is TGTGCCAGCAGTTCTACACCAGGGGGCTTGTCCTACGAGCAGTACTTC. Translation gives CASSSTPGGLSYEQYF.

The rearrangement joins TRBV5-1 to TRBJ2-3, with TRBD2 matching over 8 bases. The CDR3 runs to 15 residues. The germline V gene has CDR1 SGHRS and CDR2 YFSETQ. V was pared by 5 bases and J by 4 bases, with 9 bases of the junction left unmatched. The CDR3 sequence is CASSPGLVIPDTQYF. Here the CDR3 DNA reads TGCGCCAGCAGTCCGGGACTAGTGATACCAGATACGCAGTATTTT.

This clone occurred once. The CDR3 nucleotides are TGTGCCAGTAGTCGGAGCGGGGCGGGGATGGCGCAGTATTTT. It is translated as CASSRSGAGMAQYF. The chain employs TRBV19 and TRBJ2-3, with 7 bases matching TRBD2. The V segment lost 5 bases and the J segment 10 bases; nucleotides outside the gene matches: 12. The V gene's germline CDR1 is LNHDA and CDR2 SQIVND (reference sequence). There are 14 residues in the CDR3.

The chain carries TRBV6-2 or TRBV6-3 and TRBJ2-7; TRBD1 agrees at 8 bases. Trimming cost V 2 bases and J 2 bases; bases outside gene matches: 5. CDR3 length equals 15 residues. CDR1 is MNHEY, CDR2 SVGEGT, per germline. The CDR3 DNA is TGTGCCAGCAGTTACCCAGACAGGGGTACCTACGAGCAGTACTTC. Translated, it gives CASSYPDRGTYEQYF.

This clone turned up a few times. Other DNA sequences in the same sample also yield this CDR3. The chain is built from TRBV25-1 and TRBJ2-3; TRBD2 agrees at 12 bases. This CDR3 has 17 residues. Germline V gene sequence: CDR1 MGHDK, CDR2 SYGVNS. The J segment lost 3 bases and the V segment lost 5 bases, leaving 9 bases of the junction unmatched. The CDR3 reads CASSRIGLAGKTDTQYF. DNA of the CDR3: TGTGCCAGCAGTCGAATCGGACTAGCGGGAAAGACAGATACGCAGTATTTT.

V is TRBV7-8 and J is TRBJ2-5; 13 bases are shared with TRBD2. Losses at the gene ends were 2 bases for V and 3 bases for J; bases not matched to a gene: 6. This CDR3 has 17 amino acids. The germline V gene encodes CDR1 SGHVS and CDR2 FQNEAQ. The CDR3 protein is CASSLPTSGRAKETQYF. The CDR3 nucleotides read TGTGCCAGCAGCTTACCTACTAGCGGGAGGGCCAAAGAGACCCAGTACTTC.

This clone showed up just once. The chain links TRBV4-2 to TRBJ2-7; the match to TRBD2 covers 10 bases. This CDR3 is built from 17 residues. V was clipped by 2 bases and J by 3 bases; unmatched bases: 10. From germline, CDR1 is LGHNA and CDR2 YNFKEQ. The CDR3 bases are TGTGCCAGCAGCCAAAGGGAGGCTAGCGGGGGAGACTACGAGCAGTACTTC. Translated: CASSQREASGGDYEQYF.

This chain joins TRBV3-1 (or the pseudogene TRBV3-2) and TRBJ2-6; 8 bases map to TRBD1. The CDR3 length is 15 residues. CDR1 is LGHDT, CDR2 YNNKEL, per germline (reference sequence). The ends lost 3 bases at V and 2 bases at J; junction bases unmatched: 0. Here the CDR3 DNA reads TGTGCCAGCAGCCAGGGACAGGCTGGGGCCAACGTCCTGACTTTC. This sequence encodes CASSQGQAGANVLTF.

The V call is TRBV6-2 or TRBV6-3, the J call TRBJ2-2; perhaps TRBD1 as D (5 bases). Germline CDR1 and CDR2: MNHEY and SVGEGT. The CDR3 extends over 13 amino acids. Trimming took off 4 bases at V and 7 bases at J, with 10 bases between the two ends. CDR3 sequence (DNA): TGTGCCAGCAGTTTGGTAGGGGTCGGGGAGCTGTTTTTT. It is translated as CASSLVGVGELFF.

The chain joins TRBV10-1 to TRBJ2-7, with D uncertain. V lost 0 bases and J 5 bases, leaving 11 bases between the germline ends. The CDR3 runs 14 residues. Germline V CDR1 and CDR2: WNHNN, SYGVQD (reference sequence). Here the CDR3 reads CASSESFEVDEQYF. CDR3 in DNA: TGCGCCAGCAGTGAGTCGTTCGAGGTCGACGAGCAGTACTTC.

V and J are TRBV10-2 and TRBJ2-5; perhaps TRBD1 as D (5 bases). Germline V CDR1 and CDR2: WSHSY, SAAADI. Trimming removed 10 bases from V and 2 bases from J, with 17 bases in between. The CDR3 contains 14 residues. CDR3 sequence reads: CATQQAARQETQYF. DNA of the CDR3: TGCGCCACCCAACAGGCCGCCCGGCAAGAGACCCAGTACTTC.

The V and J genes are TRBV10-2 and TRBJ2-7, with TRBD1 as a possible D gene (6 bases). Germline V gives CDR1 WSHSY, CDR2 SAAADI. The V end was cut by 4 bases, the J end by 3 bases, with 16 bases between. The length of the CDR3 is 15 residues. The CDR3 region is CASSADITGYYEQYF. CDR3 coding DNA: TGCGCCAGCAGTGCCGACATAACAGGGTACTACGAGCAGTACTTC.

This rearrangement joins TRBV5-1 to TRBJ2-1; the D gene is possibly TRBD1 (5 bases). The germline CDR1 and CDR2 sequences are SGHRS and YFSETQ. This CDR3 region has 15 residues. Trimming took 4 bases from V and 3 from J, leaving 14 bases between them. For the CDR3, the DNA is TGCGCCAGCAGCCGCCAGGGTGAGAGCTACAATGAGCAGTTCTTC. Its translation is CASSRQGESYNEQFF.

J is TRBJ2-1 and V is TRBV9, with D possibly matching TRBD1 (5 bases). Germline CDR1 is SGDLS and CDR2 is YYNGEE. V was trimmed by 0 bases and J by 6 bases, leaving 7 bases between them. This CDR3 spans 13 amino acids. The CDR3 DNA reads as TGTGCCAGCAGCGTAGGACAGTCCAATGAGCAGTTCTTC. Translated: CASSVGQSNEQFF. The whole variable domain, remainder taken from reference TRBV9 and TRBJ2-1, is DSGVTQTPKHLITATGQRVTLRCSPRSGDLSVYWYQQSLDQGLQFLIQYYNGEERAKGNILERFSAQQFPDLHSELNLSSLELGDSALYFCASSVGQSNEQFFGPGTRLTVL.

The chain employs TRBV7-8 and TRBJ2-3; D call uncertain. Germline CDR1 and CDR2: SGHVS and FQNEAQ. Trimming took off 5 bases at V and 1 base at J, with 10 bases between the two ends. There are 14 residues in the CDR3. Here the CDR3 reads CASSPSTGTDTQYF. CDR3 bases: TGTGCCAGCAGCCCCTCCACTGGCACAGATACGCAGTATTTT. Combining the CDR3 with reference TRBV7-8 and TRBJ2-3 gives the whole variable domain GAGVSQSPRYKVAKRGQDVALRCDPISGHVSLFWYQQALGQGPEFLTYFQNEAQLDKSGLPSDRFFAERPEGSVSTLKIQRTQQEDSAVYLCASSPSTGTDTQYFGPGTRLTVL.

The rearrangement joins TRBV29-1 to TRBJ2-7; possibly TRBD1 for D (6 bases). Germline loops: CDR1 SQVTM, CDR2 ANQGSEA. Trimming took off 0 bases at V and 6 bases at J, with 15 bases between the two ends. This CDR3 has 14 amino acids. The CDR3 DNA follows: TGCAGCGTTGAAGATAAGTGGACAGCAGGCGAGCAGTACTTC. Amino acids: CSVEDKWTAGEQYF.